The 11 T cell receptor beta chains listed next were all sequenced from one sample in a study of blood T cell repertoires in COVID-19. Sequencing used immunoSEQ multiplex PCR; TCRdb keeps in-frame clones, though not all of them. This sample has fewer than 350,000 clones, with roughly 88% found just once. Sequences were obtained from peripheral blood. Receptors originate from a young man with active or convalescent COVID-19.

The chain links TRBV6-5 to TRBJ1-4; 7 bases fit TRBD1. The germline CDR1 and CDR2 sequences are MNHEY and SVGAGI. Trimming cost V 8 bases and J 7 bases; bases outside gene matches: 7. The CDR3 sequence is 13 residues long. CDR3 amino acids: CASATGVGEKLFF. For the CDR3, the DNA is TGTGCCAGCGCAACAGGGGTTGGTGAAAAACTGTTTTTT.

The CDR3 sequence is CASSESLGGARLGLAPPYEQYF. Written as DNA, the CDR3 is TGCGCCAGCAGTGAGAGTTTGGGGGGCGCACGTTTGGGACTAGCGCCTCCCTACGAGCAGTACTTC. The rearrangement joins TRBV10-2 to TRBJ2-7; 10 nucleotides agree with TRBD2. Trimming cost V 2 bases and J 2 bases; bases outside gene matches: 24. CDR3 length: 22 residues. Per the germline V gene, CDR1 is WSHSY and CDR2 is SAAADI.

The chain combines TRBV2 with TRBJ2-2, with D uncertain. Trimming took 1 base from V and 2 from J, leaving 11 bases between them. CDR1 is SNHLY and CDR2 is FYNNEI in the germline V gene. The CDR3 is 16 amino acids. The CDR3 DNA follows: TGTGCCAGCAGTGAAGAGCCCCCCCAAAACACCGGGGAGCTGTTTTTT. Protein product: CASSEEPPQNTGELFF.

This clone came up once. This chain connects TRBV4-3 to TRBJ2-2; TRBD1 matches at 8 bases. This CDR3 comprises 18 residues. V lost 0 bases, J lost 0 bases, and 6 bases stayed unmatched. Germline CDR1 is LGHNA and CDR2 is YSLEER. CDR3 in DNA: TGCGCCAGCAGCCAAGATAGGACAGGGCGATCGAACACCGGGGAGCTGTTTTTT. This translates into CASSQDRTGRSNTGELFF.

The chain uses TRBV11-2 and TRBJ1-6; unclear D gene. The V gene lost 8 bases and the J gene lost 14 bases, with 10 bases spanning the gap. The CDR3 has 10 amino acids. Germline lookup yields CDR1 SGHAT and CDR2 FQNNGV. Here the CDR3 reads CASRGETLHF. CDR3 nucleotide sequence: TGTGCCAGCCGCGGAGAAACCCTCCACTTT.

The CDR3 sequence: CASSPGQGAGELFF. CDR3 nucleotides: TGTGCCAGCAGTCCGGGACAGGGTGCCGGGGAGCTGTTTTTT. V is TRBV7-2 and J is TRBJ2-2; 9 bases line up with TRBD1. This CDR3 comprises 14 residues. Germline CDR1 is SGHTA and CDR2 is FQGNSA. V lost 6 bases, J lost 6 bases, and 5 bases stayed unmatched.

This chain connects TRBV5-6 to TRBJ2-3; possible D gene TRBD1, 6 bases. V lost 0 bases, J lost 5 bases, and 13 bases lay in between. The CDR3 is 15 residues long. CDR1 and CDR2 (germline): SGHDT, YYEEEE. The CDR3 loop is CASSLEQGIIDTQYF. The CDR3 nucleotides are TGTGCCAGCAGCTTGGAGCAGGGGATCATAGATACGCAGTATTTT.

For the CDR3, the DNA is TGCGCCAGCAGCCAAGATCGCGGACTAGGGAGTGAGCAGTTCTTC. Translation gives CASSQDRGLGSEQFF. The genes are TRBV4-3 and TRBJ2-1; 7 bases are shared with TRBD2. The germline CDR1 and CDR2 sequences are LGHNA and YSLEER. This CDR3 comprises 15 residues. V shed 0 bases and J 9 bases; nucleotides not matched to a gene: 8.

On this clone itself: A read error may produce the germline difference seen at one junction end. V and J are TRBV15 and TRBJ2-3; the D gene is possibly TRBD2 (5 bases). The V gene's germline CDR1 is LNHNV and CDR2 YYDKDF (reference sequence). The CDR3 consists of 12 residues. CDR3 sequence reads: CATSRASGRSIF. Here the CDR3 DNA reads TGTGCCACCAGCAGAGCAAGCGGTCGGTCAATTTTT.

The V call is TRBV5-1, the J call TRBJ2-3, with TRBD2 matching over 9 bases. This CDR3 is 16 amino acids long. Per germline, CDR1 SGHRS and CDR2 YFSETQ. J was trimmed by 3 bases and V by 4 bases; bases with no gene match: 9. The CDR3 DNA follows: TGCGCCAGCAGCGTCTCTAGCGGGGTTCGGACAGATACGCAGTATTTT. Protein product: CASSVSSGVRTDTQYF.

This sequence joins TRBV5-1 and TRBJ2-5; 9 nucleotides agree with TRBD1. The germline gives CDR1 SGHRS, CDR2 YFSETQ. The CDR3 totals 15 residues. Trimming removed 4 bases from V and 5 bases from J; junction bases left unmatched: 9. CDR3: CASSGRTGGLETQYF. The CDR3 nucleotides read TGCGCCAGCAGCGGGAGAACAGGGGGCCTTGAGACCCAGTACTTC.